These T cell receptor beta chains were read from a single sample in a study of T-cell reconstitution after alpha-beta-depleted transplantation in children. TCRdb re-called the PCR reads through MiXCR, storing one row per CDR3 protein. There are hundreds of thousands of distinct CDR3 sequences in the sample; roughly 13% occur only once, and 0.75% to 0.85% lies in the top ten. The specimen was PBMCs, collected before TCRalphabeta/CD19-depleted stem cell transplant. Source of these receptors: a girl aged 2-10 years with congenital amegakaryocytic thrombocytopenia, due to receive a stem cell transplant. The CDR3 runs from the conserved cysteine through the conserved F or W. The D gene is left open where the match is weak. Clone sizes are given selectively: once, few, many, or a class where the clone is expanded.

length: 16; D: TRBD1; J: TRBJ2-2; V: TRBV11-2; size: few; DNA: TGTGCCAGCAGTCGACAGGACAGGGCACTGGTAGTGGAGCTGTTTTTT; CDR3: CASSRQDRALVVELFF
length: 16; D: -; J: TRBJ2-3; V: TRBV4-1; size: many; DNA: TGCGCCAGCAGCCGAGGACCTCCTCCAAGCACAGATACGCAGTATTTT; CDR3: CASSRGPPPSTDTQYF
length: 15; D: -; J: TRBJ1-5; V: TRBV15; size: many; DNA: TGTGCCACCAGCAGAGATCGGCGGCTCAATCAGCCCCAGCATTTT; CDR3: CATSRDRRLNQPQHF
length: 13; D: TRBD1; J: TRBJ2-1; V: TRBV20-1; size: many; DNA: TGCAGTGCCCCCGGACAGGGGGCTTGGGAGCAGTTCTTC; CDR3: CSAPGQGAWEQFF
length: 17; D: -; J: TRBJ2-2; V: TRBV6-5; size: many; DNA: TGTGCCAGCAGTTACTCGAAATTTTGGGGGAACACCGGGGAGCTGTTTTTT; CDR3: CASSYSKFWGNTGELFF
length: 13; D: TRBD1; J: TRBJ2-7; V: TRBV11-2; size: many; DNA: TGTGCCAGCAGCTACGGGACAGGGAACGAGCAGTACTTC; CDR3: CASSYGTGNEQYF
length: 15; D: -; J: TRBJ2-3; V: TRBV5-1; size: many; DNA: TGCGCCAGCAGCTTGCCCATTTCTTGGCGTGATACGCAGTATTTT; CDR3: CASSLPISWRDTQYF
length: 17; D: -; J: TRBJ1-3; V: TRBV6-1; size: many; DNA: TGTGCCAGCAGTCCCCACGTGGCGGGGAGTTCTGGAAACACCATATATTTT; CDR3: CASSPHVAGSSGNTIYF
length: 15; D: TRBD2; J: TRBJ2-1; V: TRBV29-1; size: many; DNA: TGCAGCGTTGCTGCCCCCAGCGGGAGGGCCGGGGAGCAGTTCTTC; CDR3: CSVAAPSGRAGEQFF
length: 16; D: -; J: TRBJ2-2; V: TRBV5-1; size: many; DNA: TGCGCCAGCAGCTTGTTAATCGCTAGTCGGACCGGGGAGCTGTTTTTT; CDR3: CASSLLIASRTGELFF
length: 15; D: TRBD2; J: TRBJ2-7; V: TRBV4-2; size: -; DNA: TGTGCCAGCAGCCAAGAGTCAGCGGGAGGAAGTCGGCAGAACTTC; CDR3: CASSQESAGGSRQNF
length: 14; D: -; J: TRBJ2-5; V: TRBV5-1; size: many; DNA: TGCGCCAGCAGCTTGAAAGAGGGAAGAGAGACCCAGTACTTC; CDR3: CASSLKEGRETQYF
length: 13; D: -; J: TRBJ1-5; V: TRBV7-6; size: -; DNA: TGTGCCAGCAGCCCGAGGGCTGGGCAGCCCCAGCATTTT; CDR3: CASSPRAGQPQHF
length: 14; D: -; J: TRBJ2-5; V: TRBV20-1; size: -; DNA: TGCAGTGCTATAACGCCCAGGCAGGAAGAGACCCAGTACTTC; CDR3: CSAITPRQEETQYF
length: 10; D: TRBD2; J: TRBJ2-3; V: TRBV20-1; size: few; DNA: TGCAAGGGAGGGAAGGATACGCAGTATTTT; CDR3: CKGGKDTQYF
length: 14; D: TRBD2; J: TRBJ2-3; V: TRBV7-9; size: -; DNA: TGTGCCAGCAGCGAGGGACTAGCTTCAGATACGCAGTATTTT; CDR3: CASSEGLASDTQYF
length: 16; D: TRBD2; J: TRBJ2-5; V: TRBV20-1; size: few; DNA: TGCAGTGCTAGAGATTGGGCTCGACTAGCGGAAGAGACCCAGTACTTC; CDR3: CSARDWARLAEETQYF
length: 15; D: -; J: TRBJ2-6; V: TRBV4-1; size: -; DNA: TGCGCCAGCAACTCAAGGGGTGCTGAGGCCAACGTCCTGACTTTC; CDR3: CASNSRGAEANVLTF
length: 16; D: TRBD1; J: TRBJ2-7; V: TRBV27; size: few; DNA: TGTGCCAGCAGTTTAAAGGGACAGGGGGTGTCCTACGAGCAGTACTTC; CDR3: CASSLKGQGVSYEQYF
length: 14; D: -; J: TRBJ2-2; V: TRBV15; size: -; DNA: TGTGCCACCACCCGGGACCCAAACACCGGGGAGCTGTTTTTT; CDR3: CATTRDPNTGELFF
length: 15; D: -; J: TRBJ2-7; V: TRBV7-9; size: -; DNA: TGTGCCAGCAGCCCGTCGACCCCCCCTTACGCCGAGCAGTACTTC; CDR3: CASSPSTPPYAEQYF
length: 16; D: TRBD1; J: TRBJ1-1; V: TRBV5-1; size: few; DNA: TGCGCCAGCAGCTTAGGGACAGGGGGCGCAGGCACTGAAGCTTTCTTT; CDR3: CASSLGTGGAGTEAFF
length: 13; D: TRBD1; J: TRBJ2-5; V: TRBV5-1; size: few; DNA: TGCGCCAGCCGCCGGGACAGACAAGAGACCCAGTACTTC; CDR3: CASRRDRQETQYF
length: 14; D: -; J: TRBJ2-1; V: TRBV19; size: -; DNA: TGTGCCAGTAACACCCTGGGGAATCGGGATGAGCAGTTCTTC; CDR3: CASNTLGNRDEQFF
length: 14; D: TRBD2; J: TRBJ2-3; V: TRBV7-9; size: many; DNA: TGTGCCAGCCGAGCGGGAGAAGGTAAAGATACGCAGTATTTT; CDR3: CASRAGEGKDTQYF
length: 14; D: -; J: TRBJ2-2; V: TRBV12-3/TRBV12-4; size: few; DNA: TGTGCCAGCAGTTTTTATTCGAACACCGGGGAGCTGTTTTTT; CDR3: CASSFYSNTGELFF
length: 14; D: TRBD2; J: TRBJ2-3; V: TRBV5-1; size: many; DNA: TGCGCCAGCAGGACTAGCGGGACGCCAGATACGCAGTATTTT; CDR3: CASRTSGTPDTQYF
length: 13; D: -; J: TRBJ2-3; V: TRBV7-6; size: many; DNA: TGTGCCAGCACCCCCGGCTTAAAAGATACGCAGTATTTT; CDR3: CASTPGLKDTQYF
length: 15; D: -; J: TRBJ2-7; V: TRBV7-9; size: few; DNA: TGTGCCAGCAGCTCCCTAGCCTTAAGTCCCTACGAGCAGTACTTC; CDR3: CASSSLALSPYEQYF
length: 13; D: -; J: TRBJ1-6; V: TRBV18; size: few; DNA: TGTGCCAGCTCACCAGGGGGACTTTCACCCCTCCACTTT; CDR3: CASSPGGLSPLHF
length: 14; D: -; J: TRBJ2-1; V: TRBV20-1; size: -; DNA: TGCAGTGCTACCCGACCAGGTTCGGAGAATGAGCAGTTCTTC; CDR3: CSATRPGSENEQFF
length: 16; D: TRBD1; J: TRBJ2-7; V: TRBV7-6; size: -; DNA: TGTGCCAGCAGCTCTTACATCGGACAGGGACCCTACGAGCAGTACTTC; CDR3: CASSSYIGQGPYEQYF
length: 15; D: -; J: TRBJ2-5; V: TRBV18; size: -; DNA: TGTGCCAGCTCACCACCATTTATTGACCTGGAGACCCAGTACTTC; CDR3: CASSPPFIDLETQYF